The rows below give T cell receptor beta chains drawn from one sample of a study of immune evolution from preneoplasia to lung adenocarcinoma. Produced via immunoSEQ multiplex PCR; TCRdb's table is partial and in-frame only. The sample holds about 13,000 clones, about 82% seen once. The sample taken for sequencing was FFPE minimally invasive lung adenocarcinoma tissue. The receptors shown here come from a person aged 65-85 years with lung adenocarcinoma. Each CDR3 is given with its conserved first and last residue. A D gene is named only where the DNA matches it firmly. The size entry is marked missing in some rows and otherwise reads once, few, many or a size class.

j_call clone_size v_call d_call cdr3_aa cdr3_nt
TRBJ1-2 NA TRBV5-1 NA CASSLGTTTGGYTF TGCGCCAGCAGCTTGGGTACAACGACTGGTGGCTACACCTTC
TRBJ1-2 once TRBV30 NA CAWTGNYGYTF TGTGCCTGGACCGGAAACTATGGCTACACCTTC
TRBJ1-2 NA TRBV27 TRBD1 CASSTQQGDNYGYTF TGTGCCAGCAGTACCCAACAGGGGGATAACTATGGCTACACCTTC
TRBJ2-2 NA TRBV9 NA CASQTGVGGELFF TGTGCCAGCCAGACAGGCGTGGGCGGGGAGCTGTTTTTT
TRBJ1-1 NA TRBV18 NA CASSPGRNTEAFF TGTGCCAGCTCACCGGGGAGGAACACTGAAGCTTTCTTT
TRBJ1-2 NA TRBV9 NA CASSVGLNGRDGYTF TGTGCCAGCAGCGTAGGCCTCAATGGGCGCGATGGCTACACCTTC
TRBJ2-1 NA TRBV29-1 TRBD2 CSVEMRGGYNEQFF TGCAGCGTTGAGATGCGGGGGGGCTACAATGAGCAGTTCTTC
TRBJ2-7 NA TRBV28 NA CASSPRPPSSYEQYF TGTGCCAGCAGTCCGCGGCCCCCGAGCTCCTACGAGCAGTACTTC
TRBJ2-2 few TRBV7-2 TRBD1 CASSLGKQGAVGELFF TGTGCCAGCAGCTTAGGGAAACAGGGGGCCGTCGGGGAGCTGTTTTTT
TRBJ2-1 NA TRBV7-3 NA CASSSHNLNEQFF TGTGCCAGCAGCTCCCATAATCTCAATGAGCAGTTCTTC
TRBJ2-7 few TRBV29-1 TRBD1 CSAKQGQGYYEQYF TGCAGCGCCAAGCAGGGACAGGGATACTACGAGCAGTACTTC
TRBJ1-2 once TRBV6-5 NA CASTHGENYGYTF TGTGCCAGCACCCACGGGGAAAACTATGGCTACACCTTC
TRBJ2-7 NA TRBV18 TRBD1 CASTGTAYEQYF TGTGCCAGCACCGGGACAGCCTACGAGCAGTACTTC
TRBJ2-7 NA TRBV11-2 TRBD1 CASSLQGPSSYEQYF TGTGCCAGCAGTTTACAGGGGCCCTCCTCCTACGAGCAGTACTTC
TRBJ2-7 NA TRBV7-9 NA CASSRPGAGDSIYEQYF TGTGCCAGCAGCCGCCCCGGGGCAGGCGACTCAATCTACGAGCAGTACTTC
TRBJ2-1 NA TRBV29-1 NA CSVLNRGREQFF TGCAGCGTCCTTAATCGGGGGCGAGAGCAGTTCTTC
TRBJ1-1 once TRBV6-1 NA CASSEDSLENTEAFF TGTGCCAGCAGTGAAGATAGCCTTGAGAACACTGAAGCTTTCTTT
TRBJ1-1 NA TRBV30 NA CAWNHQGDTEAFF TGTGCCTGGAACCACCAGGGAGACACTGAAGCTTTCTTT
TRBJ2-6 NA TRBV19 TRBD1 CATGQGLSGANVLTF TGTGCCACTGGACAGGGCCTCTCTGGGGCCAACGTCCTGACTTTC
TRBJ2-1 NA TRBV7-3 TRBD1 CASSPGQANEQFF TGTGCCAGCAGCCCGGGACAGGCCAATGAGCAGTTCTTC
TRBJ1-1 NA TRBV7-3 NA CASSLWGDTEAFF TGTGCCAGCAGCTTATGGGGAGACACTGAAGCTTTCTTT
TRBJ2-3 NA TRBV7-9 TRBD2 CASSRPAGGGDTQYF TGTGCCAGCTCCAGACCGGCGGGAGGAGGAGATACGCAGTATTTT
TRBJ2-1 NA TRBV7-6 NA CASSPFSPDSYNEQFF TGTGCCAGCAGCCCCTTTAGCCCGGACTCCTACAATGAGCAGTTCTTC
TRBJ1-2 once TRBV19 NA CASSPGYYDGYTF TGTGCCAGTAGCCCCGGATATTATGATGGCTACACCTTC
TRBJ2-4 NA TRBV18 NA CASSPRSSGILNIQYF TGTGCCAGCTCACCAAGATCCTCGGGGATTTTAAACATTCAGTACTTC
TRBJ2-3 few TRBV5-6 NA CASSLASPTDTQYF TGTGCCAGCAGCTTGGCCAGCCCCACAGATACGCAGTATTTT
TRBJ1-2 NA TRBV6-5 TRBD1 CASKGQGADYGYTF TGTGCCAGCAAGGGACAGGGGGCGGACTATGGCTACACCTTC
TRBJ2-7 NA TRBV6-5 NA CASSYSTGEQYF TGTGCCAGCAGTTACTCGACGGGCGAGCAGTACTTC
TRBJ1-5 NA TRBV28 NA CASSFAEANSNQPQHF TGTGCCAGCAGTTTCGCGGAAGCCAATAGCAATCAGCCCCAGCATTTT
TRBJ1-1 NA TRBV30 NA CAWSETIDTEAFF TGTGCCTGGAGCGAAACGATCGACACTGAAGCTTTCTTT
TRBJ2-3 NA TRBV19 NA CASSSQGEDTQYF TGTGCCAGTAGTTCCCAGGGAGAGGATACGCAGTATTTT
TRBJ2-2 few TRBV10-1 NA CASRRTANTGELFF TGCGCCAGCAGACGAACAGCGAACACCGGGGAGCTGTTTTTT
TRBJ2-6 NA TRBV19 NA CASSAEKSTGANVLTF TGTGCCAGTAGTGCGGAGAAATCAACTGGGGCCAACGTCCTGACTTTC
TRBJ2-7 once TRBV18 NA CASTEGGLDEQYF TGTGCCAGCACTGAGGGGGGGTTGGACGAGCAGTACTTC
TRBJ2-7 once TRBV7-9 NA CASSLIETDQYF TGTGCCAGCAGCTTAATAGAAACGGATCAGTACTTC
TRBJ2-5 NA TRBV5-4 NA CASSQPGPLQETQYF TGTGCCAGCAGCCAACCGGGACCTCTTCAAGAGACCCAGTACTTC
TRBJ2-3 few TRBV9 TRBD2 CASSTGLAYGTDTQYF TGTGCCAGCAGCACGGGACTAGCGTATGGGACAGATACGCAGTATTTT
TRBJ1-5 NA TRBV2 NA CASCPNSNQPQHF TGTGCCAGCTGTCCCAATAGCAATCAGCCCCAGCATTTT
TRBJ2-7 NA TRBV6-6 NA CASMGGSYEQYF TGTGCCAGCATGGGAGGATCCTACGAGCAGTACTTC
TRBJ2-6 NA TRBV6-4 NA CASRETRGANVLTF TGTGCCAGCAGAGAAACAAGGGGGGCCAACGTCCTGACTTTC
TRBJ1-1 NA TRBV7-3 NA CASSLTGNTEAFF TGTGCCAGCAGCTTAACTGGCAACACTGAAGCTTTCTTT
TRBJ1-3 NA TRBV28 NA CASRLRSASGNTIYF TGTGCCAGCCGACTCAGGAGCGCCTCTGGAAACACCATATATTTT
TRBJ2-2 NA TRBV19 NA CASSIRGAGELFF TGTGCCAGTAGTATCAGGGGCGCCGGGGAGCTGTTTTTT
TRBJ2-7 NA TRBV10-1 NA CASSWECKIF TGCGCCAGCAGCTGGGAGTGCAAGATCTTC
TRBJ2-7 NA TRBV10-3 TRBD1 CAISESSPDRVGEQYF TGTGCCATCAGTGAGTCCAGCCCAGACAGGGTAGGCGAGCAGTACTTC
TRBJ2-1 NA TRBV6-1 TRBD1 CASSGTGGRGNEQFF TGTGCCAGCAGTGGGACAGGCGGTAGGGGCAATGAGCAGTTCTTC
TRBJ2-3 once TRBV2 NA CASRDDLIARHTQYF TGTGCCAGCAGGGATGACTTGATAGCGCGGCATACGCAGTATTTT
TRBJ2-1 once TRBV30 TRBD2 CAWSVRTSGTKFF TGTGCCTGGAGTGTACGTACTAGCGGGACCAAGTTCTTC
TRBJ2-7 NA TRBV6-6 NA CASSYLGGSYEQYF TGTGCCAGCAGTTACTTAGGGGGGTCCTACGAGCAGTACTTC
TRBJ1-2 NA TRBV28 NA CASSLSGQRVYNYGYTF TGTGCCAGCAGTTTAAGTGGACAGCGCGTTTATAACTATGGCTACACCTTC
TRBJ1-1 NA TRBV7-3 NA CASSISGTGGAFF TGTGCCAGCAGCATCTCGGGGACGGGTGGGGCTTTCTTT
TRBJ1-3 NA TRBV6-5 NA CASSYSLGGSGNTIYF TGTGCCAGCAGTTACTCCCTTGGGGGCTCAGGGAACACCATATATTTT
TRBJ1-1 NA TRBV28 NA CASYLAAGGVEAFF TGTGCCAGCTACCTAGCCGCCGGGGGGGTTGAAGCTTTCTTT
TRBJ1-2 NA TRBV13 TRBD1 CASSPRTGGGYTF TGTGCCAGCAGCCCACGGACAGGGGGAGGCTACACCTTC
TRBJ1-1 once TRBV2 NA CATSANGNTEAFF TGTGCCACCTCAGCCAACGGCAACACTGAAGCTTTCTTT
TRBJ1-1 few TRBV10-3 TRBD1 CAIREGAWGKEAFF TGTGCCATCAGGGAGGGGGCTTGGGGAAAAGAAGCTTTCTTT